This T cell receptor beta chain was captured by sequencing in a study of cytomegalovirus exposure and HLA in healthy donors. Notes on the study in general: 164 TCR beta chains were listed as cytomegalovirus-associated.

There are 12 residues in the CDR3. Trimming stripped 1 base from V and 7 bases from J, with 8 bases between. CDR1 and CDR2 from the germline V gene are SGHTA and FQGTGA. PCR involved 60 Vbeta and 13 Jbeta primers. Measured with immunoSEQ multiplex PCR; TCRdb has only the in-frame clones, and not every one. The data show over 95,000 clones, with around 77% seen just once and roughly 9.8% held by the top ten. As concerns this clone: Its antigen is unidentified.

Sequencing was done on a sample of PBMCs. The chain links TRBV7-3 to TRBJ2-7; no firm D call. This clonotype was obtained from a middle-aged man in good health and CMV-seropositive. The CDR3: CASSLNGGEQYF. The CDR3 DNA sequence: TGTGCCAGCAGCTTAAACGGCGGAGAGCAGTACTTC.